A selection of T cell receptor beta chains follows, all from one sample in a study of tumor-infiltrating lymphocytes in primary liver carcinoma. MiXCR, applied by TCRdb to the multiplex PCR reads, yields one record per CDR3 protein. This sample has under 150,000 distinct CDR3 sequences; around 70% occur once, and the top ten carry 7.5% to 10%. The sequencing sample was made of tumor-adjacent normal liver tissue. The receptors here all came from a woman aged 60-75 years with primary liver carcinoma and hepatitis B virus infection. Both conserved end residues are part of each CDR3. The D gene is left open where the match is weak. Rows give clone size only sometimes, using once, few, many, or a class for an expanded clone.

TRBD1 TRBJ1-1 14 TRBV11-2 NA TGTGCTAGCAGCCGAGGACAGGTGAATACTGAAGCTTTCTTT CASSRGQVNTEAFF
TRBD1 TRBJ2-6 18 TRBV7-9 few TGTGCCAGCAGCTTCGGGGGCAGGGGGCGCTTTGGGGCCAACGTCCTGACTTTC CASSFGGRGRFGANVLTF
NA TRBJ2-1 16 TRBV11-1 NA TGTGTCAGCAGCTTTCGAGGCGGGACCTTATACGATGAGCAGGTCTTC CVSSFRGGTLYDEQVF
NA TRBJ1-5 14 TRBV6-2/TRBV6-3 NA TGTGCCAGCAGTTACGGCGGTAGTAATCAGCTCCAGCATTTT CASSYGGSNQLQHF
TRBD2 TRBJ2-1 15 TRBV12-3/TRBV12-4 NA TGTGCCAGCAGGCCCGGGACTAGCGGGATTCAGGAGCAGTTCTTC CASRPGTSGIQEQFF
NA TRBJ2-1 14 TRBV6-5 NA TGTGCCAGCAGTTCAAGACTAGTGCGAGTCCAGCAGTTCTTC CASSSRLVRVQQFF
TRBD2 TRBJ2-7 15 TRBV5-5 NA TGTGCCAGCAGCTTAGGACGTTACGGGGACTACGGGCAGTACTTC CASSLGRYGDYGQYF
TRBD2 TRBJ2-3 14 TRBV6-2/TRBV6-3 many TGTGCCAGCAGGCGGGCGGGAGCTATAGATACGCAGTATTTT CASRRAGAIDTQYF
NA TRBJ1-1 15 TRBV12-5 few TGTGCTAGTTCTTTACAGCCTAACATGAACACCGAAGCTTTCTTT CASSLQPNMNTEAFF
NA TRBJ1-1 14 TRBV29-1 NA TGCATCGTTGAAGCCCCAGGGATGGGATATGTGGCTTTCTTT CIVEAPGMGYVAFF
NA TRBJ2-2 15 TRBV4-2 NA TGTGCCAGCAGCCAAGATTCCCAATACACGGGGGAGCTGTCTTTT CASSQDSQYTGELSF
NA TRBJ2-7 12 TRBV7-9 NA TGTGCCAGCAGCTTTTCTCCCTATGAGCAGTGCTTC CASSFSPYEQCF
NA TRBJ2-1 15 TRBV11-2 medium-sized TGTGCCAGCAGCTTAACGCGACTGATATACAATGAGCAGTTCTTC CASSLTRLIYNEQFF
NA TRBJ2-3 16 TRBV4-2 once TGTGCCAGCAGCCAAGATATGGTGGGAGAGGAAGATACGCAGTATTTT CASSQDMVGEEDTQYF
TRBD1 TRBJ2-6 15 TRBV4-1 NA TGCGCCAGCAGCCAAGTCAAGACAGGGATCAACGTCCTGACTTTC CASSQVKTGINVLTF
NA TRBJ2-7 14 TRBV28 NA TGTGCCAGCAGTTTAGCAGGCCCAAGGGGCGAGCATTACTTC CASSLAGPRGEHYF
NA TRBJ2-3 15 TRBV11-3 NA TGTGCCAGCAGCCCTGGGGGAGGTGGCACAGATACGCAGTGTTTT CASSPGGGGTDTQCF
NA TRBJ2-2 17 TRBV12-3/TRBV12-4 NA TGTGCCGGCAGTTACCCCAAAGGCGGAAGGGGCTCCGGGGAACTGTTTTTT CAGSYPKGGRGSGELFF
NA TRBJ2-7 12 TRBV12-3/TRBV12-4 NA TGTACCAGCAGTGTCAAGTTCCACGAGCAGTACTTC CTSSVKFHEQYF
TRBD1 TRBJ1-3 17 TRBV20-1 NA TGCAGTGCTAGAGGCGCACCCGGACGTCCCAGGGGGAACACCATATATTTT CSARGAPGRPRGNTIYF
TRBD1 TRBJ2-7 15 TRBV6-1 many TGTGCCAGCAGAAGACAGGGAGAGAGCTCCTACGAGCAGTACTTC CASRRQGESSYEQYF